The next 31 T cell receptor beta chains were all read from a single sample in a study of T cell responses to AZD1222 COVID-19 vaccine. Sequencing used immunoSEQ multiplex PCR; TCRdb keeps in-frame clones, though not all of them. The table records about 75,000 clones, about 91% of them present only once. Sequenced material: peripheral blood, taken 28 days after the second dose of the MenACWY control vaccine. The receptor source for this set is an adult who received the MenACWY meningococcal vaccine as a control.

This clone was counted once. The chain couples TRBV12-3 or TRBV12-4 to TRBJ2-1; D is perhaps TRBD1 (5 bases). V dropped 1 base and J dropped 11 bases, with 9 bases sitting between them. The CDR3 runs 12 residues. CDR3 sequence (DNA): TGTGCCAGCAGTTTAGGGGGCAACAAGCAGTTCTTC. Translation: CASSLGGNKQFF.

This chain uses TRBV27 with TRBJ1-1; unclear D gene. The CDR3 is 12 amino acids. Trimming stripped 9 bases from V and 7 bases from J, with 15 bases between. Germline-derived CDR1 and CDR2 are MNHEY and SMNVEV (reference sequence). CDR3 sequence reads: CASRTGRDEAFF. Written as DNA, the CDR3 is TGTGCCAGTCGGACCGGCAGAGATGAAGCTTTCTTT.

This clone was counted once. This chain uses TRBV6-2 or TRBV6-3 with TRBJ1-6, with a tentative D call TRBD1 (5 bases). This CDR3 is built from 14 residues. V lost 0 bases and J 8 bases, leaving 8 bases between the germline ends. Germline V gene data show CDR1 as MNHEY and CDR2 as SVGEGT. The DNA for the CDR3 is TGTGCCAGCAGTTACTCGGGGCTGGATTCACCCCTCCACTTT. It codes for CASSYSGLDSPLHF.

The chain couples TRBV6-2 or TRBV6-3 to TRBJ1-6; TRBD1 is a possible D gene (5 bases). V was clipped by 8 bases and J by 13 bases, with 15 bases between them. The germline CDR1 and CDR2 sequences are MNHEY and SVGEGT. This CDR3 contains 12 residues. The CDR3, as DNA: TGTGCCAGCTGTTGGGGGAGAACGCCCCTCCACTTT. Its protein product is CASCWGRTPLHF.

V gene TRBV28 combines with J gene TRBJ1-5; no clear D. Trimming took 6 bases from V and 0 from J, leaving 12 bases between them. Germline values: CDR1 MDHEN, CDR2 SYDVKM. The CDR3 consists of 15 residues. In DNA, the CDR3 is TGTGCCAGCAGAGGGCGTGGGTATAGCAATCAGCCCCAGCATTTT. Residues: CASRGRGYSNQPQHF.

The V gene is TRBV18, the J gene TRBJ2-3; the match to TRBD2 covers 11 bases. The germline V gene encodes CDR1 KGHSH and CDR2 LQKENI. After removal of 3 bases from V and 4 bases from J, the junction contained 0 bases not matched to a gene. The CDR3 spans 14 residues. CDR3 DNA: TGTGCCAGCTCACCTAGCGGGGGGGCAGATACGCAGTATTTT. Translation: CASSPSGGADTQYF.

The chain is built from TRBV2 and TRBJ1-1; D is unresolved. The CDR3 totals 13 residues. Per germline, CDR1 SNHLY and CDR2 FYNNEI. Trimming pared 8 bases from V and 1 base from J, leaving 11 bases between. The DNA of the CDR3 is TGTGCCAGCTCTGTCAATCAGAACACTGAAGCTTTCTTT. Protein: CASSVNQNTEAFF.

The chain couples TRBV7-3 to TRBJ2-5; maybe TRBD2 (6 bases). The CDR3 sequence is 14 residues long. Germline V gene sequence: CDR1 SGHTA, CDR2 FQGTGA. Trimming removed 2 bases from V and 1 base from J, with 8 bases in between. In DNA form, the CDR3 reads TGTGCCAGCAGCTTAGGGGGGATCCAAGAGACCCAGTACTTC. Its protein product is CASSLGGIQETQYF.

The chain carries TRBV10-3 and TRBJ1-4, with D unresolved. Germline V CDR1 and CDR2: ENHRY, SYGVKD. This CDR3 comprises 13 residues. V was trimmed by 6 bases and J by 8 bases, leaving 13 bases between them. CDR3 DNA: TGTGCCATCAGAGACGAGGGAGGGGAAAAACTGTTTTTT. As protein: CAIRDEGGEKLFF.

The gene calls are TRBV19 and TRBJ1-1; perhaps TRBD1 as D (5 bases). Trimming left V 1 base short and J 5 bases short, with 11 bases between. In germline, CDR1 is LNHDA, CDR2 SQIVND (reference sequence). This CDR3 comprises 14 residues. Written as DNA, the CDR3 is TGTGCCAGTAGTATAGTCCCGGGGGGGACTGAAGCTTTCTTT. It translates to CASSIVPGGTEAFF.

This clone has a single count. J is TRBJ2-2 and V is TRBV6-5; D gene ambiguous. The germline V and J ends were trimmed by 0 bases and 1 base, with 6 bases remaining between them. The CDR3 loop spans 15 amino acids. Germline V gene data show CDR1 as MNHEY and CDR2 as SVGAGI. For the CDR3, the DNA is TGTGCCAGCAGTTACTCATCAGGGAACACCGGGGAGCTGTTTTTT. Protein product: CASSYSSGNTGELFF.

The V call is TRBV5-1, the J call TRBJ2-1, with 9 bases that match TRBD1. The CDR3 totals 16 residues. The germline CDR1 and CDR2 sequences are SGHRS and YFSETQ. Unmatched junction bases numbered 13, after V lost 2 bases and J lost 10 bases. The CDR3 region has the DNA TGCGCCAGCAGCTTCCATGAGGGACAGGGCCGAGGAGAGCAGTTCTTC. It is translated as CASSFHEGQGRGEQFF.

The J gene is TRBJ2-2, the V gene TRBV30; D gene uncertain. This CDR3 has 15 residues. CDR1 is GTSNPN, CDR2 SVGIG, per germline (reference sequence). V dropped 3 bases and J dropped 6 bases, with 17 bases sitting between them. The CDR3 is CAWSHRAPGAGELFF. Written as DNA, the CDR3 is TGTGCCTGGAGCCACCGGGCCCCAGGAGCCGGGGAGCTGTTTTTT.

This clone occurred once. The rearrangement links TRBV2 to TRBJ2-7; D might be TRBD2 (6 bases). Between the trimmed V and J ends, which lost 4 bases and 6 bases, there was a span of 13 bases. Germline V gene data show CDR1 as SNHLY and CDR2 as FYNNEI. The CDR3 has 13 amino acids. The CDR3 protein is CASSVGWGLEQYF. CDR3 DNA: TGTGCCAGCAGTGTTGGGTGGGGACTCGAGCAGTACTTC. Using reference TRBV2 and TRBJ2-7 for the parts outside the CDR3, the full variable domain is EPEVTQTPSHQVTQMGQEVILRCVPISNHLYFYWYRQILGQKVEFLVSFYNNEISEKSEIFDDQFSVERPDGSNFTLKIRSTKLEDSAMYFCASSVGWGLEQYFGPGTRLTVT.

The chain uses TRBV5-6 and TRBJ1-2; TRBD1 might be the D (6 bases). The V end lost 1 base, the J end lost 2 bases, and 9 bases lay between the germline ends. This CDR3 is built from 14 residues. Germline V gene sequence: CDR1 SGHDT, CDR2 YYEEEE. The chain's CDR3 is CASSLSGANYGYTF. DNA of the CDR3: TGTGCCAGCAGCTTGTCAGGGGCGAACTATGGCTACACCTTC.

This sequence joins TRBV6-5 and TRBJ1-1, with TRBD1 matching over 7 bases. Germline V lookup: CDR1 MNHEY, CDR2 SVGAGI. Trimming removed 5 bases from V and 8 bases from J; junction bases left unmatched: 14. This CDR3 region has 15 residues. The CDR3 sequence is CASSPDRVHVSEAFF. In DNA, the CDR3 is TGTGCCAGCAGTCCCGACAGGGTCCACGTCTCCGAAGCTTTCTTT.

This rearrangement joins TRBV7-2 to TRBJ1-5; D not resolved. Germline CDR1 SGHTA, CDR2 FQGNSA. The CDR3 spans 15 residues. Trimming removed 1 base from V and 2 bases from J, with 9 bases in between. This CDR3 is CASSLVGLGNQPQHF. DNA of the CDR3: TGTGCCAGCAGCTTAGTGGGGTTGGGCAATCAGCCCCAGCATTTT.

CDR3: CASTVGFATEAFF. CDR3 bases: TGTGCCAGTACGGTAGGGTTCGCCACTGAAGCTTTCTTT. This chain joins TRBV19 and TRBJ1-1; D gene ambiguous. The CDR3 is made up of 13 amino acids. CDR1 and CDR2 from the germline V gene are LNHDA and SQIVND (reference sequence). The V gene lost 7 bases and the J gene lost 4 bases, with 13 bases spanning the gap. Full variable domain (outside the CDR3, taken from reference TRBV19 and TRBJ1-1): DGGITQSPKYLFRKEGQNVTLSCEQNLNHDAMYWYRQDPGQGLRLIYYSQIVNDFQKGDIAEGYSVSREKKESFPLTVTSAQKNPTAFYLCASTVGFATEAFFGQGTRLTVV.

V usage is TRBV12-3 or TRBV12-4 and J usage is TRBJ1-5; D call uncertain. V lost 1 base, J lost 10 bases, and 11 bases lay in between. This CDR3 contains 13 residues. The CDR3 here is CASSLVARGPQHF. The CDR3 nucleotides read TGTGCCAGCAGTTTAGTCGCCCGCGGTCCCCAGCATTTT.

This clone was seen many times. This chain links TRBV7-2 with TRBJ1-6, with 9 bases aligning to TRBD1. The CDR3 length is 14 residues. J gave up 9 bases and V 6 bases, and 6 bases lay outside the gene matches. The germline gives CDR1 SGHTA, CDR2 FQGNSA. The CDR3 loop reads CASRLDRGSSPLHF. CDR3 coding DNA: TGTGCCAGCAGACTGGACAGGGGTAGTTCACCCCTCCACTTT.

The gene calls are TRBV7-8 and TRBJ1-5; D is unresolved. Per the germline V gene, CDR1 is SGHVS and CDR2 is FQNEAQ. The length of the CDR3 is 12 residues. V was trimmed by 5 bases and J by 2 bases, leaving 4 bases between them. CDR3 nucleotide sequence: TGTGCCAGCAGCCGTGGCAATCAGCCCCAGCATTTT. It translates to CASSRGNQPQHF.

This clone was observed a single time. The chain recombines TRBV4-2 with TRBJ2-5; D call uncertain. The CDR3 length is 14 residues. Germline V gives CDR1 LGHNA, CDR2 YNFKEQ. The germline V and J ends were trimmed by 0 bases and 1 base, with 6 bases remaining between them. CDR3 loop: CASSQERLQETQYF. The CDR3 nucleotides read TGTGCCAGCAGCCAAGAGCGGCTCCAAGAGACCCAGTACTTC.

The gene calls are TRBV7-2 and TRBJ1-1; no firm D call. The CDR3 is 13 amino acids. CDR1 and CDR2 (germline): SGHTA, FQGNSA. Trimming pared 3 bases from V and 3 bases from J, leaving 8 bases between. The CDR3 region has the DNA TGTGCCAGCAGCTTCCACATGGACACTGAAGCTTTCTTT. This codes for CASSFHMDTEAFF.

The genes are TRBV29-1 and TRBJ1-3; D gene ambiguous. Trimming removed 6 bases at V and 0 bases at J, with 15 bases between. CDR3 length: 15 amino acids. The germline CDR1 and CDR2 sequences are SQVTM and ANQGSEA. CDR3 nucleotide sequence: TGCAGCGTCTTCGATCCGGGTTACTCTGGAAACACCATATATTTT. Amino acid sequence: CSVFDPGYSGNTIYF.

The V gene is TRBV7-9, the J gene TRBJ2-7, with D perhaps matching TRBD1 (6 bases). Germline CDR1 SEHNR, CDR2 FQNEAQ (reference sequence). Trimming pared 5 bases from V and 13 bases from J, leaving 18 bases between. This CDR3 contains 12 residues. The CDR3 region is CASSQLGRGFYF. The CDR3 DNA reads as TGTGCCAGCAGCCAGCTCGGCAGGGGCTTTTACTTC.

The chain links TRBV12-3 or TRBV12-4 to TRBJ2-5; D gene ambiguous. This CDR3 region has 11 residues. V lost 1 base and J 5 bases, leaving 2 bases between the germline ends. Here the CDR3 reads CASSLEETQYF. CDR3 nucleotides: TGTGCCAGCAGTTTAGAGGAGACCCAGTACTTC.

The gene calls are TRBV15 and TRBJ1-2; D might be TRBD1 (5 bases). V lost 0 bases, J lost 7 bases, and 12 bases lay in between. The germline CDR1 and CDR2 sequences are LNHNV and YYDKDF (reference sequence). The CDR3 sequence is 14 residues long. In DNA form, the CDR3 reads TGTGCCACCAGCAGAGAGAGAGGCAGGGCTGGCTACACCTTC. This sequence encodes CATSRERGRAGYTF.

CDR3: CASTPTHSNQPQHF. In DNA, the CDR3 is TGTGCCAGCACCCCGACCCATAGCAATCAGCCCCAGCATTTT. The chain carries TRBV6-5 and TRBJ1-5, with unresolved D. This CDR3 is 14 amino acids long. The V end was cut by 7 bases, the J end by 0 bases, with 10 bases between. From germline, CDR1 is MNHEY and CDR2 SVGAGI.

The CDR3: CASSPLGGNTEAFF. CDR3 coding DNA: TGTGCCAGCAGCCCCCTAGGAGGGAACACTGAAGCTTTCTTT. The chain recombines TRBV3-1 (or the pseudogene TRBV3-2) with TRBJ1-1; no firm D call. The CDR3 has 14 amino acids. V was cut by 4 bases and J by 1 base, with 10 bases left in between. Germline V CDR1 and CDR2: LGHDT, YNNKEL (reference sequence).

The rearrangement links TRBV7-9 to TRBJ2-7; D possibly matches TRBD1 or TRBD2 (6 bases each). V lost 1 base and J lost 0, with 10 bases in between. Germline CDR1 is SEHNR and CDR2 is FQNEAQ (reference sequence). This CDR3 contains 15 residues. DNA of the CDR3: TGTGCCAGCAGCTTAGAGGGGGGTAGCTCCTACGAGCAGTACTTC. Amino acid sequence: CASSLEGGSSYEQYF.

This clone was detected once. The chain employs TRBV6-5 and TRBJ1-1; no clear D gene. The length of the CDR3 is 13 residues. In germline, CDR1 is MNHEY, CDR2 SVGAGI. V lost 7 bases and J lost 4, with 13 bases in between. This CDR3 is CASNPKRSTEAFF. Here the CDR3 DNA reads TGTGCCAGCAATCCAAAACGAAGCACTGAAGCTTTCTTT.